The sequence of this T cell receptor beta chain was determined in a study of shared clonotypes between healthy human individuals (dated by TCRdb to the early 2020s). Some background on the complete study: The cohort comprised two women and a few men aged 18 to 49 years. To increase sequencing depth and limit assay-specific biases, different laboratories used diverse techniques to prepare libraries and sequence TCR repertoires. Each donor's leukapheresis produced roughly between about 0.8 and 10 billion PBMCs. For each donor, CD4 naive and CD4 memory were each run on three plates, CD8 naive on two plates, and CD8 memory on one plate. To estimate repertoire size and how much clonotypes are shared between individuals, the study performed deep sequencing of blood TCR repertoires from a few healthy adults. Broader findings and caveats from the paper: Pairwise subsampling led to the expectation that sequencing depth would affect the degree of clonotype sharing among donors. Clonotypes shared by all four sorted-subset donors showed higher generation probabilities than non-shared clonotypes. Naive subsets generally had larger estimated clonotype richness than memory subsets. Sharing across several donors was observed for approximately 5% of naive CD4, 3% to 3.5% of naive CD8, about 2.3% of memory CD4, and roughly 0.4% of memory CD8 clonotypes. Rarefaction of sorted-subset datasets indicated incomplete sequencing despite the large sequencing depth. The genetic and exposure-history diversity represented was limited by the small number of donors. Only blood was sampled, and tissue TCR repertoires likely differ from those in blood.

CD8 naive samples consisted of CD45RO-negative cells that were positively selected for CCR7, yielding a CD45RA+CCR7+ population without TemRA cells. Donors were healthy HIV-negative adults with no recently reported acute infections or vaccinations. Every donor was a Caucasian adult living in Nashville, Tennessee, USA. After blood collection by leukapheresis, PBMCs were isolated using Ficoll-Histopaque density gradient centrifugation and then cryopreserved in the vapor phase of liquid nitrogen. Purity and quantity of every magnetically sorted T cell population were checked by analytical flow cytometry. From each sorted fraction, genomic DNA was isolated and quantified by UV absorbance on a Nanodrop 2000c. To note about this clone: There is no known antigen for this receptor. The input lacks base qualities; no much larger clone sits a single base away.

Using the deep immunoSEQ assay, TCR CDR3 regions were amplified from genomic DNA by multiplex PCR. Extracted genomic DNA from each cell subset was distributed evenly across all wells of several immunoSEQ 96-well plates, and each plate was treated as a replicate. For sorted subsets, each replicate PCR was loaded with 200 ng genomic DNA, equivalent to 25,000 to 30,000 T cell genomes. The purified libraries were quantified using a Qubit 3.0 fluorometer, sized with a Bioanalyzer 2100, and then quantified again using the KAPA Library Quantification kit. Every immunoSEQ 96-well plate was sequenced on a dedicated single-read 150-cycle Illumina NextSeq 550 flow cell. The original methods were these. The immunoSEQ output contained only junctional sequences without quality scores, so filtering could not match that applied to full-length reads. Sequences were annotated with PyIR, a Python wrapper for IgBLAST v1.9, using IMGT germline references to assign V/J genes and CDR3. Reads were filtered out if the reads had weak V/J assignments (E-value above 1e-6), no CDR3, stop codons, out-of-frame junctions, or ambiguous translated residues. V3J clonotypes were defined by identical inferred V gene, J gene, and CDR3 amino acid sequence. The percentage overlap between two repertoires was calculated by dividing the number of shared unique clonotypes by the size of the smaller repertoire. Repertoire richness was assessed with RTK rarefaction, the Chao1 estimator, and Recon v2.1 estimates of unobserved clonotypes. For all TCRbeta clonotypes obtained by the gDNA method from a handful of donors, generation probabilities were computed with OLGA. TCRdb obtained this table from immuneACCESS and retained in-frame rearrangements with V and J assigned. These tables miss some clones; where compared with another copy, unresolved V genes account for less than half of the shortfall, and the remainder is unexplained. The DNA was the basis for D and trimming; V, J and clone size are from that table. This sample is represented by about 2 million clones; about 95% of them were singletons. The top ten clonotypes cover roughly 1.1% of the sample.

The source material was naive CD8+ T cells sorted from blood. Taken with the paper, the label for cell subset or site translates to: CD45RA+CCR7+. The TCR originated in a man younger than 35 in good health.

Here the CDR3 is given as CASSEGSIGEQYF. The sequence in DNA is TGTGCCAGCAGCGAGGGTTCCATCGGGGAGCAGTACTTC. Rearrangement joined TRBV25-1 to TRBJ2-7; the D gene is perhaps TRBD2, from 5 matching bases. The CDR3 runs 13 residues from the cysteine to the phenylalanine. The kept DNA is CDR3 alone, 39 bases in frame from the first base. Looking up the germline V gene yields CDR1 MGHDK and CDR2 SYGVNS. A distance of 16 bases separates the germline ends of V and J, which lose 6 bases and 7 bases respectively.